This T cell receptor beta chain was found in a study of CD8+ T cells in alopecia areata. Regarding the study as a whole: Sharing of TCR sequences between patients (possibly for HLA-related reasons) was less clear than in mice.

Extracted from the samples, RNA was reverse transcribed into cDNA to serve as the sequencing template. Clones were read by immunoSEQ multiplex PCR, and TCRdb kept only the in-frame ones, dropping some. The sample contains over 150,000 clones, over 55% of which appear only once. The authors sorted CD4+ and CD8+ T cells from PBMCs. The CDR3 length is 19 residues. V shed 2 bases, J shed 4 bases, and the junction held 15 bases outside the gene matches. Looked up from germline, CDR1 is LGHNA and CDR2 is YSLEER. The count of this clone is one. The target antigen is unknown. This sequence joins TRBV4-3 and TRBJ2-5; 11 nucleotides align to TRBD2. Sequenced here: CD4+ T cells sorted from blood, sampled at week 0. This clonotype was sampled from a human donor with alopecia areata. The CDR3 DNA reads as TGCGCCAGCAGCCAATACCTAGCGGGGGGCCGAGGGAATAGAGAGACCCAGTACTTC. Translation gives CASSQYLAGGRGNRETQYF.